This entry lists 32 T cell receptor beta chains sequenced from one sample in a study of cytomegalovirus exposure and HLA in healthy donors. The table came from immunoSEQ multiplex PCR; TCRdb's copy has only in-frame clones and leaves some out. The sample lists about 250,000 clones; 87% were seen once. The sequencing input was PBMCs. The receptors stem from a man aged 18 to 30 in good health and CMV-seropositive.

The CDR3 DNA reads TGTGCCAGCAGTCTGGACAGCCACTACGAGCAGTACTTC. Translation: CASSLDSHYEQYF. The chain links TRBV6-1 to TRBJ2-7; D is possibly TRBD1 (6 bases). The CDR3 loop spans 13 amino acids. CDR1 is MNHNS and CDR2 is SASEGT in the germline V gene. V lost 5 bases, J lost 3 bases, and 11 bases lay in between.

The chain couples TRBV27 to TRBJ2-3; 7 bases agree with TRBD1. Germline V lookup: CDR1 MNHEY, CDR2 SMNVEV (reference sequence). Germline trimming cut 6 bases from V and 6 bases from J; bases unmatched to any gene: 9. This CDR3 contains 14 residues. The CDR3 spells CASSRGQLKDTQYF. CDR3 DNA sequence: TGTGCCAGCAGCCGGGGACAGTTGAAGGATACGCAGTATTTT.

DNA for the CDR3: TGTGCCAGCAGTTCGGGGTTAGGGGGCTACACCTTC. It codes for CASSSGLGGYTF. V usage is TRBV27 and J usage is TRBJ1-2; D not resolved. Trimming stripped 4 bases from V and 8 bases from J, with 11 bases between. CDR1 and CDR2 from the germline V gene are MNHEY and SMNVEV (reference sequence). The CDR3 has 12 amino acids.

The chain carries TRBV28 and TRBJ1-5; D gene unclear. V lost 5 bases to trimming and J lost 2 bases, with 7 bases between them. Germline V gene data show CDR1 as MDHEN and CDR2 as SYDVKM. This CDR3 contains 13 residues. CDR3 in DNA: TGTGCCAGCAGTGACACACGCAATCAGCCCCAGCATTTT. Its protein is CASSDTRNQPQHF.

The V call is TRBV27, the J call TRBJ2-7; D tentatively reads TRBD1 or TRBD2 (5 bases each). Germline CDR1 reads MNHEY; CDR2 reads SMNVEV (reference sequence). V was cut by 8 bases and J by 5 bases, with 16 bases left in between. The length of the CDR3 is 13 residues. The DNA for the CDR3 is TGTGCCAGCCGGCGGGCAGGGCCCCACGAGCAGTACTTC. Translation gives CASRRAGPHEQYF.

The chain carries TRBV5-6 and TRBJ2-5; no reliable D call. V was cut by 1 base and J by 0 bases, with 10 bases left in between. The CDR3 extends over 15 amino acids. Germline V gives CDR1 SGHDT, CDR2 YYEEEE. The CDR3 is CASSLRRMYQETQYF. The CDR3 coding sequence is TGTGCCAGCAGCTTGCGCAGAATGTACCAAGAGACCCAGTACTTC.

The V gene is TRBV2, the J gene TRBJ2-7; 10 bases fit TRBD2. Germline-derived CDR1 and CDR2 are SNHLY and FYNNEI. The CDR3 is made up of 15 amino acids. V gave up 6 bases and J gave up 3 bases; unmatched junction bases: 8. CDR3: CASSATSGTYYEQYF. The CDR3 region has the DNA TGTGCCAGCAGCGCAACTAGCGGGACCTACTACGAGCAGTACTTC.

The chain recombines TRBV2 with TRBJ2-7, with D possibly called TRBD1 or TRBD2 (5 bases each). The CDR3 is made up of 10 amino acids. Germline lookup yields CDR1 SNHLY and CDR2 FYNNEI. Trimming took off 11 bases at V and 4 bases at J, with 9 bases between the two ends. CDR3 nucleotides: TGTGCCCCCAGGGAGTACGAGCAGTACTTC. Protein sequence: CAPREYEQYF.

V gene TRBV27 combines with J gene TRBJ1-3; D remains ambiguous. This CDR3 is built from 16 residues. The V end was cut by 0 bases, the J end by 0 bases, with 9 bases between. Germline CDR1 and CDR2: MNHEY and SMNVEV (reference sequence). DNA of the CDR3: TGTGCCAGCAGTTTATCGTGGAGCTACTCTGGAAACACCATATATTTT. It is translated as CASSLSWSYSGNTIYF.

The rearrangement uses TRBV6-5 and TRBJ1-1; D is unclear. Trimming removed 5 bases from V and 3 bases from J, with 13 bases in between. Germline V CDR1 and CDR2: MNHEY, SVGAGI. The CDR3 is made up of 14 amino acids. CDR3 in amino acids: CASSPQMRDTEAFF. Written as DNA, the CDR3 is TGTGCCAGCAGTCCCCAAATGCGGGACACTGAAGCTTTCTTT.

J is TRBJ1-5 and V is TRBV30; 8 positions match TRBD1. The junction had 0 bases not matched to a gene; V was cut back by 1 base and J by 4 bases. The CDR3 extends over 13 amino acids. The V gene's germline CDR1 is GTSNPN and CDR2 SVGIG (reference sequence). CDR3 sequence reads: CAWSDRGNQPQHF. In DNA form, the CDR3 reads TGTGCCTGGAGTGACAGGGGGAATCAGCCCCAGCATTTT.

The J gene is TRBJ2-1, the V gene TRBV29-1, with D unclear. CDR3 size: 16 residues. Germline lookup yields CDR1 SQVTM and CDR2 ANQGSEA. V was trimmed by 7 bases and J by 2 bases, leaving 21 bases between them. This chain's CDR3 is CSGGPSADNPYNEQFF. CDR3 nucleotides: TGCAGCGGCGGCCCTTCGGCCGATAATCCCTACAATGAGCAGTTCTTC.

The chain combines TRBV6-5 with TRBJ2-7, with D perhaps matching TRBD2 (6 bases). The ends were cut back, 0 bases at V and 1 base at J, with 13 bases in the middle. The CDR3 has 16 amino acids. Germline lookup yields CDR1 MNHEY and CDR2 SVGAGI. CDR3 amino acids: CASSYSEGTVSYEQYF. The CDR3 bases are TGTGCCAGCAGTTACTCCGAGGGGACTGTATCCTACGAGCAGTACTTC.

The CDR3 coding sequence is TGTGCCAGCAGTTTCGGGACTATCACAGATACGCAGTATTTT. Its translation is CASSFGTITDTQYF. The rearrangement joins TRBV6-6 to TRBJ2-3; TRBD2 matches at 7 bases. With 4 bases clipped from V and 2 bases from J, the junction kept 3 bases outside the gene matches. The CDR3 loop spans 14 amino acids. The V gene's germline CDR1 is MNHNY and CDR2 SVGAGI (reference sequence).

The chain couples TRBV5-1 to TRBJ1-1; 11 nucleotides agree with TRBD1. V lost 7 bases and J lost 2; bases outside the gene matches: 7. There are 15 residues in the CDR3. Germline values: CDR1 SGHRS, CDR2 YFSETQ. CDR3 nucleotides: TGCGCCAGCCGGGGGACAGGGGGTTTTAACACTGAAGCTTTCTTT. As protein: CASRGTGGFNTEAFF. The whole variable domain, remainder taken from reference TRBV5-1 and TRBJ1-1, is KAGVTQTPRYLIKTRGQQVTLSCSPISGHRSVSWYQQTPGQGLQFLFEYFSETQRNKGNFPGRFSGRQFSNSRSEMNVSTLELGDSALYLCASRGTGGFNTEAFFGQGTRLTVV.

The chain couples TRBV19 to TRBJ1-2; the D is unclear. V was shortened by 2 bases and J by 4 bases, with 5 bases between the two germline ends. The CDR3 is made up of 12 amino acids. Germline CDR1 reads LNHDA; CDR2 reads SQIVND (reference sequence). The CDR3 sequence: CASSIPSYGYTF. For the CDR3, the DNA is TGTGCCAGTAGTATACCCTCCTATGGCTACACCTTC.

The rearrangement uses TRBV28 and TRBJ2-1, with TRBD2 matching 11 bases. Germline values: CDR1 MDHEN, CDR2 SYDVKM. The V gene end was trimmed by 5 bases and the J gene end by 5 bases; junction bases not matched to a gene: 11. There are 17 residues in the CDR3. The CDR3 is CASSKGLAEGGHNEQFF. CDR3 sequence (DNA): TGTGCCAGCAGTAAGGGACTAGCGGAGGGTGGCCACAATGAGCAGTTCTTC.

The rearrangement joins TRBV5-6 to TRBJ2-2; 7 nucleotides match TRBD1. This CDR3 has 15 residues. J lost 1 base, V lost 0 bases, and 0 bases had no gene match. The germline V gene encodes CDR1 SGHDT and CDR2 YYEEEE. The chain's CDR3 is CASSLGTGNTGELFF. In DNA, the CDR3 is TGTGCCAGCAGCTTGGGGACAGGGAACACCGGGGAGCTGTTTTTT.

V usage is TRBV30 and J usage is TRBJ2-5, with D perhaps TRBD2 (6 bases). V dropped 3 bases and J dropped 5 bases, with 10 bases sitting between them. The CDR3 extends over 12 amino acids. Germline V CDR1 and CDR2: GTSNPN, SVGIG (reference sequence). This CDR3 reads CAWRGGWETQYF. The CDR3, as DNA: TGTGCCTGGAGGGGGGGATGGGAGACCCAGTACTTC.

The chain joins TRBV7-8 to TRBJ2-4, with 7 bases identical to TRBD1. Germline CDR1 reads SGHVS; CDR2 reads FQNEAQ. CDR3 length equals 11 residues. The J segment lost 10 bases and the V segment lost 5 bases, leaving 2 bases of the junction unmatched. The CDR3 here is CASSLQGIQYF. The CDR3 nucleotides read TGTGCCAGCAGCCTACAGGGGATTCAGTACTTC.

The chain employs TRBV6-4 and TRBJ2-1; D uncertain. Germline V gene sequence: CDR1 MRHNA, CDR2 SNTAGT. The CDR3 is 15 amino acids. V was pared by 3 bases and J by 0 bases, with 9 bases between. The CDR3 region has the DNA TGTGCCAGCAGTGAATCCGGTCGCTCCTACAATGAGCAGTTCTTC. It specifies CASSESGRSYNEQFF.

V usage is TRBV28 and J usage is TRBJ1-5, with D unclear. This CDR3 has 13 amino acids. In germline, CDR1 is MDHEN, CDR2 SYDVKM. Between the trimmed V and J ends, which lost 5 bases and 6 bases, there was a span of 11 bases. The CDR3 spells CASSRRWTQPQHF. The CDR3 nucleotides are TGTGCCAGCAGTAGGAGGTGGACTCAGCCCCAGCATTTT. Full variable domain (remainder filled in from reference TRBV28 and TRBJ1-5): DVKVTQSSRYLVKRTGEKVFLECVQDMDHENMFWYRQDPGLGLRLIYFSYDVKMKEKGDIPEGYSVSREKKERFSLILESASTNQTSMYLCASSRRWTQPQHFGDGTRLSIL.

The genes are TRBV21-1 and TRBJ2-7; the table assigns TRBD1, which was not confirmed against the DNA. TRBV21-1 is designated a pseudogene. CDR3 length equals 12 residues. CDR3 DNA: TGTGCCTCCTGCAAGGGGTTCTACGAGCAGTACTTC. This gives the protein CASCKGFYEQYF.

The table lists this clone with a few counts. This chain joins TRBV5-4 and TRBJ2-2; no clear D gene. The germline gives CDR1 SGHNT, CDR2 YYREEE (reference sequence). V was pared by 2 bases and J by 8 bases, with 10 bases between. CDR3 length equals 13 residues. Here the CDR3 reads CASSFPQSGELFF. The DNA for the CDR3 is TGTGCCAGCAGCTTCCCTCAGTCTGGGGAGCTGTTTTTT.

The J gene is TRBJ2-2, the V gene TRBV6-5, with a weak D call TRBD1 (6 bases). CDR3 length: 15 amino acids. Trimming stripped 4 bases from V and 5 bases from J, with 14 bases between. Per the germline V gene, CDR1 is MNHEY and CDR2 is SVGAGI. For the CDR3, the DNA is TGTGCCAGCAGTTGGTGGTTGACAGGTACCGGGGAGCTGTTTTTT. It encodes CASSWWLTGTGELFF.

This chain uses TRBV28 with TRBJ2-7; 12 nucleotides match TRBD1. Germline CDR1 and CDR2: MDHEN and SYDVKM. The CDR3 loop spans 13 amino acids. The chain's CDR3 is CAVTGTGGFEQYF. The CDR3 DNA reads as TGTGCAGTCACCGGGACAGGGGGCTTCGAGCAGTACTTC.

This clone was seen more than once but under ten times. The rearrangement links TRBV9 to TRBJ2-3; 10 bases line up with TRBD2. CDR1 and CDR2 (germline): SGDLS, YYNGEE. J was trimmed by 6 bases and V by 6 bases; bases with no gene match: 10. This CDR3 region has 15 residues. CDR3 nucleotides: TGTGCCAGCACCTTCTCCGGACTAGCGGCGGATACGCAGTATTTT. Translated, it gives CASTFSGLAADTQYF.

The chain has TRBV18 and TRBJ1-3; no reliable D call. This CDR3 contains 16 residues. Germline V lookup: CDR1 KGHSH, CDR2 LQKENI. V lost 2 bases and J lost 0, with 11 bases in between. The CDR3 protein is CASSPSAANSGNTIYF. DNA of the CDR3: TGTGCCAGCTCACCATCTGCGGCTAACTCTGGAAACACCATATATTTT.

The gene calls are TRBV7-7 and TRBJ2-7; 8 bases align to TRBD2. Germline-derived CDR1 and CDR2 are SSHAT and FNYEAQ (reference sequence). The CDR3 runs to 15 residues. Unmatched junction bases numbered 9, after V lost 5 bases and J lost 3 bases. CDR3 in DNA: TGTGCCAGCAGCGCGGGACTAGACAATTTCTACGAGCAGTACTTC. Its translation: CASSAGLDNFYEQYF.

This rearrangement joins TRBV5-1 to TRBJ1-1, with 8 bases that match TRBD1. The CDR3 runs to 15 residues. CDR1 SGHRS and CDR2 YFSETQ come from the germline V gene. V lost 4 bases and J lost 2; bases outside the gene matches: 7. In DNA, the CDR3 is TGCGCCAGCAGCCGTTTTGGACAGGGAAACACTGAAGCTTTCTTT. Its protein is CASSRFGQGNTEAFF.

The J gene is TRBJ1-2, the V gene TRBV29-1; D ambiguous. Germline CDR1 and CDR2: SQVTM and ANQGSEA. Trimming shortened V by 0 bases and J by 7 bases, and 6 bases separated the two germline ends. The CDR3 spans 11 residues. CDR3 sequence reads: CSVEENAGYTF. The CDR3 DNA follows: TGCAGCGTTGAAGAAAATGCTGGCTACACCTTC.

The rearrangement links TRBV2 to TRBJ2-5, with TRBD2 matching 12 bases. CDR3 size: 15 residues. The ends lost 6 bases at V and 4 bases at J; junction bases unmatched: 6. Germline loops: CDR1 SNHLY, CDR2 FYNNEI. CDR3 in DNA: TGTGCCAGCAGGGCGACTAGCGGGAGTGGAGAGACCCAGTACTTC. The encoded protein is CASRATSGSGETQYF.